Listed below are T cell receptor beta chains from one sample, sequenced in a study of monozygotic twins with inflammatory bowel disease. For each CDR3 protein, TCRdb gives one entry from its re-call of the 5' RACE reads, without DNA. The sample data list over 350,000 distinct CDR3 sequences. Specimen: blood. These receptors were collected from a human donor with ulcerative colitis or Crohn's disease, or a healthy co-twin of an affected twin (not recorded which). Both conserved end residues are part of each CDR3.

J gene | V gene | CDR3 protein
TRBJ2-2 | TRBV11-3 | CASSPSVYGELFF
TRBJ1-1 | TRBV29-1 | CSVQDRNTEAFF
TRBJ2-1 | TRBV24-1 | CATSGSAGNEQFF
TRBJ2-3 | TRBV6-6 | CAGWDRVGDTQYF
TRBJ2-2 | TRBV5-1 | CASSVDSGVTGELFF
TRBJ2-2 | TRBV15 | CATSNSGGARTGELFF
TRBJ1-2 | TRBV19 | CASSARDGNYGYTF
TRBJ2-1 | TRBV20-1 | CSAPYLYNEQFF
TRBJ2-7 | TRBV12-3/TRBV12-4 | CASSNSGSRWQYF
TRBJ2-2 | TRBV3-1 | CASSQEGYSGSGELFF
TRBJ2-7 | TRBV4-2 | CASSQEPSGGSYEQYF
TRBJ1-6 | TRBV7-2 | CASSRLTGGNSPLHF
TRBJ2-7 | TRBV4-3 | CASSQGRTSAYEQYF
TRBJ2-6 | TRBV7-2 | CASPLGANSGANVLTF
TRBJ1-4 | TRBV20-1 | CSAPHGGRREKLFF
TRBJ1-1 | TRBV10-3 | CAISNAGGSVTEAFF
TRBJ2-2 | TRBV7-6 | CASSPGGGYTGELFF
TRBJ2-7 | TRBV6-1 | CASSEFGQGAHEQYF
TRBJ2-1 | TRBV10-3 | CAISELGQGANEQFF
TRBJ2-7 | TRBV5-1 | CASSSGRGQDYEQYF
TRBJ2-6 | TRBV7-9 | CASSSRDRTSGANVLTF
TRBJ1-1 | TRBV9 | CASSVAGRRATEAFF
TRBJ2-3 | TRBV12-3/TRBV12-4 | CASSFSGEMSTDTQYF
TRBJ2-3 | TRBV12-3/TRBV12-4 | CASSPPGSYPDTQYF
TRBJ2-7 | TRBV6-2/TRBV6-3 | CASSDKYDQYF
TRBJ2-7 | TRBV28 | CASRGAGTGFYEQYF
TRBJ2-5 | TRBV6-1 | CASNHKGRQETQYF
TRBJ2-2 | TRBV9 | CASSAKTTNTGELFF
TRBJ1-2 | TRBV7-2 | CASTPDRTSNYGYTF
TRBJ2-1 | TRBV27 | CVSSLGVSSYNEQFF
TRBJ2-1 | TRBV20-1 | CSANPARKADEQFF
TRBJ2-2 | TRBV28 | CASSSAGSGTGELFF
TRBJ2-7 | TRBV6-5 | CASSYQSGGIYEQYF
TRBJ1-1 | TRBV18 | CASSPPMAGATEAFF
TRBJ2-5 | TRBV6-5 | CASRLRGTMETQYF
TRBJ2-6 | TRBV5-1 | CASSFEGGLSSGANVLTF
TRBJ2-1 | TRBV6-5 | CASSYSRARTGGRYNEQFF
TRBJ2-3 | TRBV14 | CASSLRDRGFSDTQYF
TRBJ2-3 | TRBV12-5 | CASGPRLAGGPTDTQYF